This T cell receptor (beta chain) emerged from a study of T-cell reconstitution after alpha-beta-depleted transplantation in children (dated by TCRdb to about 2016). In terms of the full investigation: Using TCR repertoire profiling, the study followed T-cell immune reconstitution in a quantitative way in children after TCRalphabeta/CD19-depleted allogeneic hematopoietic cell transplantation.

CDR1 SGDLS and CDR2 YYNGEE were looked up in the germline V gene. Taken from cysteine to phenylalanine, the CDR3 has 19 residues. The CDR3 DNA has 57 bases and is translated from base 1. Here V drops 0 bases and J drops 3 bases, and the junction holds 16 bases not matched to any gene. Findings and caveats that apply to the study as a whole: In some patients, the high TCRbeta diversity seen at day 60 was put down to recipient T cells and intrathymic progenitors that had survived conditioning. About two months after transplant, the apparently early recovery of alphabetaT-cell counts reportedly depended on just several hundred clones that had expanded rapidly and came from non-depleted graft cells. Hyperexpanded clone frequencies declined over subsequent months; after one year, T-cell counts and TCRbeta diversity were mostly attributed to newly produced T cells.

In regard to this clonotype: Its antigen has not been determined. The record has no base qualities; no much larger clone is one base away.

This sample's treatment or condition label indicates: allogeneic hematopoietic cell transplantation with graft depleted of TCRalphabeta T cells and CD19 B cells. The children who served as transplant recipients had been given grafts of TCRalphabeta/CD19-depleted allogeneic hematopoietic cells. Preparation of the library involved PCR. Instrument on record: Illumina HiSeq 2500. Molecular barcoding was employed in the preparation of TCR libraries, with unique molecular identifiers being used to normalize TCRbeta repertoire quantification. TCRdb reran the public reads through fastp at Q25 and MiXCR, keeping productive beta chains. CDR3 protein duplicates are merged, each entry listing the most common genes and DNA. The sample records 75,000 to 80,000 distinct CDR3 sequences, less than 20% of which are singletons. The ten largest clonotypes hold around half of the sample.

The specimen comprised PBMCs, mostly from graft donor cells, sampled 360 days after TCRalphabeta/CD19-depleted stem cell transplant. The chain was built from TRBV9 and TRBJ2-5, and 8 junction bases match TRBD2. The source is a male patient under 10 years old who had a stem cell transplant for acute lymphoblastic leukemia, so the T cells may come from the graft donor. The CDR3 loop reads CASSVGTTTMAGREETQYF. The nucleotides read TGTGCCAGCAGCGTAGGGACCACGACTATGGCCGGGAGGGAAGAGACCCAGTACTTC.